Presented here are 19 T cell receptor beta chains from one specimen sequenced in a study of blood T cells in healthy people across ages. Primers used in a second PCR of about 6 to 12 cycles were a sample-barcoded 5' primer and a J-beta primer mix. TCRdb reprocessed the 5' RACE reads via MiXCR and lists one record per CDR3 protein. The sample has fewer than 1,200,000 distinct CDR3 sequences, 25% seen once. This same sample was also taken into another study, of T cells of mothers and their children.

The sample was blood. The source is a girl aged 2 to 10 in good health.

This clonotype was observed a handful of times. The CDR3 protein is CASTENPGQGDYGYTF. DNA of the CDR3: TGTGCCAGCACAGAAAATCCGGGACAGGGTGACTATGGCTACACCTTC. The chain combines TRBV9 with TRBJ1-2, with TRBD1 matching over 9 bases. Germline loops: CDR1 SGDLS, CDR2 YYNGEE. There are 16 residues in the CDR3. V was pared by 6 bases and J by 3 bases, with 12 bases of the junction left unmatched.

This clonotype was seen a few times. The chain couples TRBV5-1 to TRBJ2-5, with D hard to call. The end of the DNA aligns better with TRBJ2-1, so the J call may be wrong. From germline, CDR1 is SGHRS and CDR2 YFSETQ. The CDR3 runs to 16 residues. The CDR3 sequence is CASSFLELGAYNEQFF. CDR3 sequence (DNA): TGCGCCAGCAGCTTCCTAGAGCTCGGCGCCTACAATGAGCAGTTCTTC.

V gene TRBV20-1 combines with J gene TRBJ2-5, with TRBD2 matching 10 bases. Matching the DNA end better, TRBJ2-7 makes the J call doubtful. Germline CDR1 reads DFQATT; CDR2 reads SNEGSKA (reference sequence). The CDR3 contains 15 residues. As DNA, the CDR3 is TGCAGTGCCAATGACATAGCGGGGGGCCGTTACGAGCAGTACTTC. Encoded protein: CSANDIAGGRYEQYF.

The chain links TRBV4-1 to TRBJ1-5, with 8 bases fitting TRBD1. The CDR3 loop spans 20 amino acids. The V segment lost 0 bases and the J segment 1 base; nucleotides outside the gene matches: 14. Germline loops: CDR1 MGHRA, CDR2 YSYEKL. The CDR3 DNA follows: TGCGCCAGCAGCCAAGATCTGTACCCGGGGCAGGGGGCGAGCAATCAGCCCCAGCATTTT. Encoded protein: CASSQDLYPGQGASNQPQHF.

This clonotype was picked up a small number of times. The J gene is TRBJ2-1, the V gene TRBV6-5; D is ambiguous. The DNA matches TRBJ2-7 better at its end, which makes the J call doubtful. Germline-derived CDR1 and CDR2 are MNHEY and SVGAGI. The CDR3 is made up of 15 amino acids. The CDR3 DNA follows: TGTGCCAGCAGCTCCAGGCAGATCCCGTCCTACGAGCAGTACTTC. As protein: CASSSRQIPSYEQYF.

The table lists this clonotype with a few counts. This chain connects TRBV7-2 to TRBJ2-1; D is perhaps TRBD2 (6 bases). Germline lookup yields CDR1 SGHTA and CDR2 FQGNSA. V lost 2 bases and J 7 bases, leaving 12 bases between the germline ends. The CDR3 consists of 14 residues. The CDR3 DNA reads TGTGCCAGCAGCTTATCGCGGGGTCTAAATGAGCAGTTCTTC. Translated: CASSLSRGLNEQFF.

J is TRBJ2-2 and V is TRBV11-1; tentatively, D is TRBD2 (5 bases). The CDR3 runs to 15 residues. Germline CDR1 SGHAT, CDR2 FQDESV (reference sequence). The V gene lost 1 base and the J gene lost 3 bases, with 9 bases spanning the gap. The CDR3 is CASSLGGKYTGELFF. The CDR3 DNA reads TGTGCCAGCAGCTTAGGAGGGAAGTACACCGGGGAGCTGTTTTTT.

In its sample, this clonotype was seen once. The genes are TRBV9 and TRBJ2-3, with 10 nucleotides matching TRBD2. Unmatched junction bases numbered 8, after V lost 2 bases and J lost 5 bases. Germline CDR1 is SGDLS and CDR2 is YYNGEE. The CDR3 extends over 16 amino acids. The CDR3 region is CASSVRLAGGVDTQYF. Written as DNA, the CDR3 is TGTGCCAGCAGCGTCCGATTAGCGGGGGGCGTAGATACGCAGTATTTT.

The J gene is TRBJ2-3, the V gene TRBV15; TRBD2 agrees at 12 bases. V lost 5 bases and J lost 5; bases outside the gene matches: 5. The CDR3 totals 15 residues. Germline loops: CDR1 LNHNV, CDR2 YYDKDF (reference sequence). The CDR3 DNA sequence: TGTGCCACCAGCGAGGGACTAGCGGGCTTAGATACGCAGTATTTT. Its protein product is CATSEGLAGLDTQYF.

This chain joins TRBV5-6 and TRBJ2-1; 8 nucleotides align to TRBD2. The CDR3 is 13 residues long. Germline V gives CDR1 SGHDT, CDR2 YYEEEE. The trim removed 6 bases at V and 8 bases at J, leaving 7 bases unmatched. This chain's CDR3 is CASTMFGGDEQFF. Written as DNA, the CDR3 is TGTGCCAGCACCATGTTCGGGGGGGATGAGCAGTTCTTC.

This clonotype was seen more than once but under ten times. The chain employs TRBV4-3 and TRBJ2-7; D unclear. V lost 1 base, J lost 4 bases, and 11 bases lay in between. Germline V gene lookup returns CDR1 LGHNA and CDR2 YSLEER. The CDR3 has 14 amino acids. The CDR3 sequence: CASSQGSDGYEQYF. The CDR3 bases are TGCGCCAGCAGCCAAGGGTCAGATGGATACGAGCAGTACTTC.

This clonotype showed up just a few times. The J gene is TRBJ1-3, the V gene TRBV29-1; D perhaps matches TRBD1 (5 bases). V was cut by 7 bases and J by 4 bases, with 8 bases left in between. Germline CDR1 reads SQVTM; CDR2 reads ANQGSEA. The CDR3 totals 11 residues. The CDR3 protein is CSAGGGNTIYF. In DNA, the CDR3 is TGCAGCGCCGGGGGGGGAAACACCATATATTTT.

The chain couples TRBV28 to TRBJ2-7; tentatively, D is TRBD2 (5 bases). CDR1 is MDHEN, CDR2 SYDVKM, per germline. This CDR3 spans 13 amino acids. Trimming stripped 3 bases from V and 9 bases from J, with 15 bases between. This CDR3 is CASSLGEAQWQYF. The CDR3 coding sequence is TGTGCCAGCAGTTTGGGAGAGGCCCAGTGGCAGTACTTC.

This chain joins TRBV29-1 and TRBJ2-7, with TRBD1 as a possible D gene (6 bases). The length of the CDR3 is 13 residues. The V end was cut by 4 bases, the J end by 3 bases, with 13 bases between. Germline V CDR1 and CDR2: SQVTM, ANQGSEA. The CDR3 DNA follows: TGCAGCGTTGGTGGGGGCATCGGCTACGAGCAGTACTTC. Translated, it gives CSVGGGIGYEQYF.

The chain is built from TRBV6-1 and TRBJ2-5, with D perhaps assigned TRBD1 or TRBD2 (5 bases each). Germline V gene data show CDR1 as MNHNS and CDR2 as SASEGT. The CDR3 sequence is 16 residues long. The V end was cut by 7 bases, the J end by 5 bases, with 23 bases between. Written as DNA, the CDR3 is TGTGCCAGCACCCTGGTGGGCAGAACAGGCGGGGAGACCCAGTACTTC. Translating it yields CASTLVGRTGGETQYF.

The chain's CDR3 is CASSLTPDSLSNYGYTF. Written as DNA, the CDR3 is TGTGCCAGCAGTTTAACCCCGGACAGCCTTTCTAACTATGGCTACACCTTC. The chain joins TRBV12-3 or TRBV12-4 to TRBJ1-2, with a tentative D call TRBD1 (6 bases). V lost 2 bases and J 0 bases, leaving 16 bases between the germline ends. CDR3 length equals 17 residues.

The table lists this clonotype with a few counts. V and J are TRBV12-3 or TRBV12-4 and TRBJ1-1, with D perhaps TRBD1 (6 bases). The CDR3 is 15 amino acids. Trimming stripped 5 bases from V and 0 bases from J, with 13 bases between. Here the CDR3 reads CASSPRGFVNTEAFF. As DNA, the CDR3 is TGTGCCAGCAGTCCCAGGGGATTCGTGAACACTGAAGCTTTCTTT.

The chain recombines TRBV29-1 with TRBJ1-2; D gene unclear. V was pared by 2 bases and J by 5 bases, with 9 bases between. CDR3 length equals 12 residues. Germline V gene data show CDR1 as SQVTM and CDR2 as ANQGSEA. CDR3 nucleotide sequence: TGCAGCGTTGAAAAATCGGTTTATGGCTACACCTTC. Translated, it gives CSVEKSVYGYTF.

The rearrangement joins TRBV7-2 to TRBJ1-2, with 9 bases matching TRBD1. V was clipped by 5 bases and J by 6 bases; unmatched bases: 7. The CDR3 covers 14 residues. In germline, CDR1 is SGHTA, CDR2 FQGNSA. Here the CDR3 reads CASSARDRADGYTF. CDR3 bases: TGTGCCAGCAGCGCTAGGGACAGGGCGGATGGCTACACCTTC.